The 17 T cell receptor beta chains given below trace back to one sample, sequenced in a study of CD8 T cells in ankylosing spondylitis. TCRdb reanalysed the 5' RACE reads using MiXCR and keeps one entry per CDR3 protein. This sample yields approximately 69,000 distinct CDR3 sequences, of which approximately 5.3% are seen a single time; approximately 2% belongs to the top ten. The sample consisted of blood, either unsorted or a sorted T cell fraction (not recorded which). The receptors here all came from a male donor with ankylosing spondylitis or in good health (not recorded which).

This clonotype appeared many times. The CDR3 DNA is TGTGCCATAGGACCGATGAACACTGAAGCTTTCTTT. Translating it yields CAIGPMNTEAFF. The V gene is TRBV10-3, the J gene TRBJ1-1; D unclear. The CDR3 extends over 12 amino acids. Looked up from germline, CDR1 is ENHRY and CDR2 is SYGVKD. Trimming removed 9 bases from V and 0 bases from J, with 8 bases in between.

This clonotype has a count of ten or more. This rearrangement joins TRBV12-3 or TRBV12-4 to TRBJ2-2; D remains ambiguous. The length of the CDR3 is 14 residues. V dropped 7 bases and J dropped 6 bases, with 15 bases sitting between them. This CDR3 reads CASTRLVGAGELFF. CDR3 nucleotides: TGTGCCAGCACTCGACTTGTGGGCGCCGGGGAGCTGTTTTTT.

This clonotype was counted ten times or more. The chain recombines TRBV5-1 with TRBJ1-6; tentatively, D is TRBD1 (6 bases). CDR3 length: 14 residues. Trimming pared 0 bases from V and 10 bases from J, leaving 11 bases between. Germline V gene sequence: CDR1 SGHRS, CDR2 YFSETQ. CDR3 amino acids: CASSLGGTPSPLHF. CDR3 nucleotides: TGCGCCAGCAGCTTGGGAGGGACACCCTCACCCCTCCACTTT.

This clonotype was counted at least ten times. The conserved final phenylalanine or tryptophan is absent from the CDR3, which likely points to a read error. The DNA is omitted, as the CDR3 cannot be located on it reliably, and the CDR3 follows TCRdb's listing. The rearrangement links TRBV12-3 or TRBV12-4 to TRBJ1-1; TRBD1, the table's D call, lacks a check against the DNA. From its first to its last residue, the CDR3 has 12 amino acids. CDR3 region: CASSLDGRTRDL.

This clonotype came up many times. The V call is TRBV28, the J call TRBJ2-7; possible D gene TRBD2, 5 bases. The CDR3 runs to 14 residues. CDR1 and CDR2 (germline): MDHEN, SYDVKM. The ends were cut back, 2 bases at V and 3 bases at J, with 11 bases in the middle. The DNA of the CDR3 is TGTGCCAGCAGTTTACGACTACTATACTACGAGCAGTACTTC. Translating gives CASSLRLLYYEQYF.

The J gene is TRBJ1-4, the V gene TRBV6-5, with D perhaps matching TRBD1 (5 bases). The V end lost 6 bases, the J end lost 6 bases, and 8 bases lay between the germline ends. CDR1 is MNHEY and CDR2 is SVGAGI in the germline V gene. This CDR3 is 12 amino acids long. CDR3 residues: CASSRDHEKLFF. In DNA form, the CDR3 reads TGTGCCAGCAGCCGGGACCATGAAAAACTGTTTTTT.

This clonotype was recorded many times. DNA of the CDR3: TGCGCCACCAGGCTAGGATTCGCCACAGATACGCAGTATTTT. Amino acid sequence: CATRLGFATDTQYF. J is TRBJ2-3 and V is TRBV5-1; D is unclear. The CDR3 consists of 14 residues. The V end was cut by 9 bases, the J end by 2 bases, with 16 bases between. The germline gives CDR1 SGHRS, CDR2 YFSETQ.

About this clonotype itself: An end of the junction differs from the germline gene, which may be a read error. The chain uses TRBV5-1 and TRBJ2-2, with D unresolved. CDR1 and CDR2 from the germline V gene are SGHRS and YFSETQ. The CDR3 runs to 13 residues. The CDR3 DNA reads TGCGCCAACAGCTTGGATTTTTCCGGGGAGCTGTTTTTT. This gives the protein CANSLDFSGELFF.

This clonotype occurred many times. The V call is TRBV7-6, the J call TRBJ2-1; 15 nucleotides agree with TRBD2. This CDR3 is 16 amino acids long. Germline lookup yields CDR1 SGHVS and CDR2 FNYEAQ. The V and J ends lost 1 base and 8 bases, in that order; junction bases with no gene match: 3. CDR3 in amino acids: CASSLGTSGGADEQFF. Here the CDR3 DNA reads TGTGCCAGCAGCTTAGGGACTAGCGGGGGGGCGGATGAGCAGTTCTTC.

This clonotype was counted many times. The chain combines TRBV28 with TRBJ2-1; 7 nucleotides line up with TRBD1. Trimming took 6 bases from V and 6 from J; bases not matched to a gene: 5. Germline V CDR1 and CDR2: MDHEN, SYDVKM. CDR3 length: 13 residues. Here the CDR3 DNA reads TGTGCCAGCAGGGGGACAGCAAGCAATGAGCAGTTCTTC. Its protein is CASRGTASNEQFF.

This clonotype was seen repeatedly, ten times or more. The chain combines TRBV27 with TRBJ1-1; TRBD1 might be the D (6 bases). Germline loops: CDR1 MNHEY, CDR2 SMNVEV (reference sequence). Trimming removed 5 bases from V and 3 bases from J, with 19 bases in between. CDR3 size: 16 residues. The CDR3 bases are TGTGCCAGCAGTCCCGCATGGGGAGGGGGAGACACTGAAGCTTTCTTT. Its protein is CASSPAWGGGDTEAFF.

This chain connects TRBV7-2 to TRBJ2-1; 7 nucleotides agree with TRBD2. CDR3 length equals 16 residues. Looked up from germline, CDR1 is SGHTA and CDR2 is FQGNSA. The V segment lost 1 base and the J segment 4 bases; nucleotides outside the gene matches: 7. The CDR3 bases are TGTGCCAGCAGCTTAGAAGGCGGGGGAGGGTACAATGAGCAGTTCTTC. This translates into CASSLEGGGGYNEQFF.

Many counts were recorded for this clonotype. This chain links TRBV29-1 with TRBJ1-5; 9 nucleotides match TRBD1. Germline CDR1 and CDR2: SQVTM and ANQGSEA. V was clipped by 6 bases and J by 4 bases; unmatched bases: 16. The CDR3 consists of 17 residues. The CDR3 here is CSVGTGNPLYGNQPQHF. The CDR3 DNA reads TGCAGCGTGGGGACAGGGAATCCTTTATACGGTAATCAGCCCCAGCATTTT.

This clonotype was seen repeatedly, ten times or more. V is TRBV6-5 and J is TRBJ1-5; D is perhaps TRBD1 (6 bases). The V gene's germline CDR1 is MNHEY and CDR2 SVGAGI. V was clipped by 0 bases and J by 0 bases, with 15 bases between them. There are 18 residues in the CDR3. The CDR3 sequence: CASSYSGGAPYSNQPQHF. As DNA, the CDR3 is TGTGCCAGCAGTTACTCCGGGGGGGCTCCGTATAGCAATCAGCCCCAGCATTTT.

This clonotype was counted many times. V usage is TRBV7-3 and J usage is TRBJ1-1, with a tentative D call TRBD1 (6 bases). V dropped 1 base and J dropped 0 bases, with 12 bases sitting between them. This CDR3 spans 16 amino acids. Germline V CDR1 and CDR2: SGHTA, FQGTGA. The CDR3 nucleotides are TGTGCCAGCAGCTTAATCCCCACAGGGATGAACACTGAAGCTTTCTTT. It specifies CASSLIPTGMNTEAFF.

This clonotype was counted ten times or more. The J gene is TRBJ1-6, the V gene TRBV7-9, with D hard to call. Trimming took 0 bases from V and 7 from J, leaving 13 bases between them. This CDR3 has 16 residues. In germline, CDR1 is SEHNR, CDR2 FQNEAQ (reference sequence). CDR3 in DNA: TGTGCCAGCAGCTTAGCGTACCTCCCCAAGAATTCACCCCTCCACTTT. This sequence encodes CASSLAYLPKNSPLHF.

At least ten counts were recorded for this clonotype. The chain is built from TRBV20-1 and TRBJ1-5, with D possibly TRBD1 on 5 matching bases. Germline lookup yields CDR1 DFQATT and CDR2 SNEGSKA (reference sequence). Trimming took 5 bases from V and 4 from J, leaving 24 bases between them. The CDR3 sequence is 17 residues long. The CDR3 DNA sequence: TGCAGTGCTGGGGGTGACAAACAAATTTTTTTTAATCAGCCCCAGCATTTT. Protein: CSAGGDKQIFFNQPQHF.